This T cell receptor (beta chain) emerged from a study of response to subunit inactivated influenza vaccine. Points from the study as a whole: Authors suggested seasonal influenza vaccinations each recruit few new T cells.

With respect to this clonotype: Its matching antigen is unknown.

TCRdb fed the RT-PCR reads into MiXCR, producing one record per CDR3 protein. The sample has about 780,000 distinct CDR3 sequences, approximately 17% seen once. The CDR3 has 14 amino acids. V was pared by 6 bases and J by 3 bases, with 7 bases of the junction left unmatched. The germline V gene has CDR1 DFQATT and CDR2 SNEGSKA (reference sequence). The sequencing here drew on PBMCs from blood, taken 5 days after vaccination. This TCR came from a man in his fifties or sixties who received an inactivated influenza vaccine. J is TRBJ2-3 and V is TRBV20-1; 9 positions agree with TRBD1. CDR3 in DNA: TGCAGTGCCCCTGGGACAGGGTGGACAGATACGCAGTATTTT. Translated: CSAPGTGWTDTQYF.